Sequencing of this T cell receptor beta chain was carried out in a study of blood T cell repertoires in COVID-19. Study background: The samples span acute and convalescent COVID-19 from the United States, Italy and Spain. PBMCs, B-cell-depleted T cells, or T cells were the source of the cDNA or gDNA that made up the material.

The V end lost 3 bases, the J end lost 0 bases, and 10 bases lay between the germline ends. There are 15 residues in the CDR3. Germline CDR1 is KGHDR and CDR2 is SFDVKD. Original data processing: Reference gene primer amplification gave nucleated cell count estimates. Profiling relied on immunoSEQ multiplex PCR, and the TCRdb table lists in-frame clones only, not all of them. V, J and clone size are taken as reported in that table, and D and trimming were inferred from the DNA itself. The sample has 150,000 or so clones, over 75% seen once. Recovered Cohort 3 donors showed two negative PCRs, clearance, or symptom resolution.

Sequenced: PBMCs or T cells enriched from blood (not recorded which). This receptor was identified in a woman aged 45 to 65 who had recovered from COVID-19. V is TRBV24-1 and J is TRBJ2-5; a weak D match, TRBD2 (5 bases). The CDR3 DNA reads TGTGCCACCAGTGATATCGCGGAGGACCAAGAGACCCAGTACTTC. Protein: CATSDIAEDQETQYF.